The clone carrying this T cell receptor beta chain appeared a few times. What it binds is not known. TCRdb passed the 5' RACE reads through MiXCR, listing each CDR3 protein once. Counted here are around 490,000 distinct CDR3 sequences, 13% to 15% occurring once; the ten biggest clones make up approximately 0.98%. The CDR3 loop spans 16 amino acids. The V end lost 4 bases, the J end lost 8 bases, and 21 bases lay between the germline ends. The V gene's germline CDR1 is SEHNR and CDR2 FQNEAQ (reference sequence). The data stem from a study of identical twins. Study-wide results and limits: Zero-insertion results could be subject to partial confounding by invariant MAIT and iNKT cells. Out-of-frame beta chain sequences displayed weaker excess sharing between twins.

The data also belong to a second study, concerning yellow fever vaccine responses in identical twins.

The specimen sequenced was CD4+ T cells sorted from blood. The clonotype was recovered from a woman aged 18-30 years in good health. This rearrangement joins TRBV7-9 to TRBJ2-1; D perhaps matches TRBD2 (7 bases). CDR3: CASSSNLMGGPYEQFF. CDR3 nucleotides: TGTGCCAGCAGCTCCAACCTAATGGGGGGGCCCTATGAGCAGTTCTTC.